A single sample is the source of the 22 T cell receptor beta chains below, sequenced in a study of a mutant IDH1 vaccine in newly diagnosed glioma. Their antigen targets remain unknown. Time point indicated: week 35, safety follow-up. One vaccine dose held 300 ug of mutant IDH1 20-mer peptide and came with topical imiquimod. Sequenced by immunoSEQ multiplex PCR; TCRdb stores in-frame clones only, minus some. The sample records some 71,000 clones, 70% to 90% being singletons. Specimen: PBMCs, collected from a glioma patient whose treatment included an IDH1 peptide vaccine. Receptors were obtained from a man aged 30 to 39 with glioma.

This clone appeared once. The chain is built from TRBV7-8 and TRBJ2-1; unclear D gene. V lost 0 bases and J lost 8, with 11 bases in between. CDR3 length: 14 residues. Germline CDR1 reads SGHVS; CDR2 reads FQNEAQ. CDR3: CASSLASRVDEQFF. As DNA, the CDR3 is TGTGCCAGCAGCTTAGCGTCTAGGGTGGATGAGCAGTTCTTC.

The gene calls are TRBV30 and TRBJ1-1; D possibly corresponds to TRBD1 (6 bases). Germline V CDR1 and CDR2: GTSNPN, SVGIG (reference sequence). V was cut by 8 bases and J by 4 bases, with 14 bases left in between. This CDR3 has 12 residues. The CDR3 DNA sequence: TGTGCCGGTAACAGGGAGAGCACTGAAGCTTTCTTT. It is translated as CAGNRESTEAFF.

The chain links TRBV7-8 to TRBJ1-2; 8 positions agree with TRBD1. The J segment lost 7 bases and the V segment lost 5 bases, leaving 9 bases of the junction unmatched. There are 14 residues in the CDR3. Germline V gene lookup returns CDR1 SGHVS and CDR2 FQNEAQ. The CDR3 region is CASSPGQDPGGYTF. The CDR3, as DNA: TGTGCCAGCAGCCCGGGACAGGATCCCGGTGGCTACACCTTC. The full variable domain, with the rest looked up from reference TRBV7-8 and TRBJ1-2, is GAGVSQSPRYKVAKRGQDVALRCDPISGHVSLFWYQQALGQGPEFLTYFQNEAQLDKSGLPSDRFFAERPEGSVSTLKIQRTQQEDSAVYLCASSPGQDPGGYTFGSGTRLTVV.

The rearrangement links TRBV4-2 to TRBJ2-3; 8 nucleotides match TRBD2. V was clipped by 0 bases and J by 6 bases; unmatched bases: 8. CDR3 length: 16 amino acids. The germline V gene has CDR1 LGHNA and CDR2 YNFKEQ. The CDR3 DNA follows: TGTGCCAGCAGCCAAGATCCCCGGGGGGGCAGGGATACGCAGTATTTT. Translating gives CASSQDPRGGRDTQYF.

The rearrangement uses TRBV28 and TRBJ1-2, with 7 bases that match TRBD1. The CDR3 sequence is 14 residues long. After removal of 4 bases from V and 3 bases from J, the junction contained 5 bases not matched to a gene. From germline, CDR1 is MDHEN and CDR2 SYDVKM. The CDR3 reads CASSSPTGYYGYTF. Here the CDR3 DNA reads TGTGCCAGCAGTTCTCCGACAGGGTACTATGGCTACACCTTC.

The V and J genes are TRBV28 and TRBJ2-2; 7 nucleotides line up with TRBD1. Germline CDR1 and CDR2: MDHEN and SYDVKM. The V and J ends lost 3 bases and 3 bases, in that order; junction bases with no gene match: 10. The CDR3 has 17 residues. The CDR3 is CASSFPPTGLDTGELFF. DNA for the CDR3: TGTGCCAGCAGTTTCCCGCCGACAGGGCTGGACACCGGGGAGCTGTTTTTT. Using reference TRBV28 and TRBJ2-2 for the parts outside the CDR3, the full variable domain is DVKVTQSSRYLVKRTGEKVFLECVQDMDHENMFWYRQDPGLGLRLIYFSYDVKMKEKGDIPEGYSVSREKKERFSLILESASTNQTSMYLCASSFPPTGLDTGELFFGEGSRLTVL.

The V gene is TRBV20-1, the J gene TRBJ2-7; D is undetermined. Trimming removed 3 bases at V and 5 bases at J, with 8 bases between. This CDR3 is built from 11 residues. CDR1 DFQATT and CDR2 SNEGSKA come from the germline V gene (reference sequence). The CDR3 nucleotides read TGCAGTGCTAGTGTCCGCGACGAGCAGTACTTC. This gives the protein CSASVRDEQYF.

The J gene is TRBJ1-6, the V gene TRBV5-1; D gene uncertain. The CDR3 is 17 residues long. Germline assignment: CDR1 SGHRS and CDR2 YFSETQ. Deletions cut 4 bases from V and 0 bases from J, with 14 bases between. In DNA, the CDR3 is TGCGCCAGCAGCCCCGGCCAGTTAAGCTCCTATAATTCACCCCTCCACTTT. It is translated as CASSPGQLSSYNSPLHF.

The chain is built from TRBV7-2 and TRBJ1-6; TRBD1 is a possible D gene (5 bases). There are 14 residues in the CDR3. V was clipped by 5 bases and J by 9 bases, with 14 bases between them. Germline V gene lookup returns CDR1 SGHTA and CDR2 FQGNSA. The CDR3: CASSPSGWSSPLHF. DNA of the CDR3: TGTGCCAGCAGCCCTTCAGGGTGGAGTTCACCCCTCCACTTT.

The CDR3: CASSKTERLAGEETQYF. In DNA form, the CDR3 reads TGTGCCAGCAGCAAAACCGAGCGACTAGCGGGGGAAGAGACCCAGTACTTC. The chain combines TRBV21-1 with TRBJ2-5; TRBD2, as called in the table, went unchecked against the DNA. TRBV21-1 is a pseudogene locus. This CDR3 is built from 17 residues.

This clone has only one observation. This rearrangement joins TRBV5-4 to TRBJ1-3; maybe TRBD1 (5 bases). CDR1 SGHNT and CDR2 YYREEE come from the germline V gene (reference sequence). Trimming removed 3 bases from V and 0 bases from J, with 13 bases in between. The CDR3 contains 16 residues. CDR3 in amino acids: CASSWDGRVSGNTIYF. The CDR3 DNA reads as TGTGCCAGCAGCTGGGACGGCCGAGTCTCTGGAAACACCATATATTTT.

The chain has TRBV5-4 and TRBJ2-1; TRBD2 agrees at 11 bases. Germline values: CDR1 SGHNT, CDR2 YYREEE (reference sequence). V gave up 5 bases and J gave up 5 bases; unmatched junction bases: 6. This CDR3 spans 15 amino acids. The CDR3 DNA reads TGTGCCAGCAGGGCACTAGCGGGAGTAAACAATGAGCAGTTCTTC. Translated: CASRALAGVNNEQFF.

The rearrangement links TRBV27 to TRBJ1-2; D may be TRBD1 (6 bases). The CDR3 spans 14 residues. The V and J ends lost 2 bases and 7 bases respectively, with 14 bases between them. From germline, CDR1 is MNHEY and CDR2 SMNVEV (reference sequence). CDR3 sequence: CASSLVGGGVGYTF. The CDR3 nucleotides are TGTGCCAGCAGTTTAGTAGGGGGGGGTGTTGGCTACACCTTC.

J is TRBJ2-1 and V is TRBV10-3, with 8 nucleotides matching TRBD2. The CDR3 contains 17 residues. Germline CDR1 and CDR2: ENHRY and SYGVKD. J lost 2 bases, V lost 0 bases, and 6 bases had no gene match. The CDR3 DNA reads TGTGCCATCAGTGAGTCGACGGGACTAGAACCCTACAATGAGCAGTTCTTC. Translated: CAISESTGLEPYNEQFF.

The rearrangement links TRBV10-3 to TRBJ2-6, with 7 bases lining up with TRBD2. The V gene end was trimmed by 5 bases and the J gene end by 1 base; junction bases not matched to a gene: 5. The length of the CDR3 is 16 residues. Germline CDR1 reads ENHRY; CDR2 reads SYGVKD. CDR3 nucleotide sequence: TGTGCCATCAGTTCCTGGGGGGGTTCTGGGGCCAACGTCCTGACTTTC. Its protein is CAISSWGGSGANVLTF.

The rearrangement links TRBV10-2 to TRBJ2-5; 7 bases align to TRBD2. The CDR3 covers 15 residues. Trimming took 8 bases from V and 2 from J; bases not matched to a gene: 11. In germline, CDR1 is WSHSY, CDR2 SAAADI. The DNA of the CDR3 is TGCGCCAGCGGAGTATGGACTAGAGAACAAGAGACCCAGTACTTC. Translating it yields CASGVWTREQETQYF.

V usage is TRBV15 and J usage is TRBJ1-1; D is possibly TRBD1 (5 bases). Per the germline V gene, CDR1 is LNHNV and CDR2 is YYDKDF (reference sequence). CDR3 length equals 13 residues. V was pared by 8 bases and J by 1 base, with 11 bases between. CDR3 region: CATQLGGNTEAFF. Here the CDR3 DNA reads TGTGCCACCCAGTTGGGGGGGAACACTGAAGCTTTCTTT.

The chain has TRBV5-6 and TRBJ2-5; D is tentatively TRBD1 or TRBD2 (5 bases each). The CDR3 runs 17 residues. Germline CDR1 and CDR2: SGHDT and YYEEEE. The V end was cut by 3 bases, the J end by 0 bases, with 18 bases between. The CDR3 DNA follows: TGTGCCAGCAGCTCCGAGGGTGCAGGGCCCTACCAAGAGACCCAGTACTTC. Amino acid sequence: CASSSEGAGPYQETQYF.

The chain combines TRBV6-6 with TRBJ2-2, with a weak D call TRBD1 (6 bases). Looked up from germline, CDR1 is MNHNY and CDR2 is SVGAGI (reference sequence). V lost 6 bases, J lost 3 bases, and 11 bases lay in between. CDR3 size: 14 residues. The CDR3 spells CASRSGHDTGELFF. Written as DNA, the CDR3 is TGTGCCAGCAGGTCGGGACATGACACCGGGGAGCTGTTTTTT.

The chain combines TRBV19 with TRBJ2-7, with TRBD1 matching over 11 bases. The germline CDR1 and CDR2 sequences are LNHDA and SQIVND (reference sequence). The CDR3 loop spans 16 amino acids. With 8 bases clipped from V and 2 bases from J, the junction kept 11 bases outside the gene matches. CDR3 in DNA: TGTGCCAGTGCAGGAGGACAGGGGGCCCTTCCCTACGAGCAGTACTTC. Residues: CASAGGQGALPYEQYF.

This sequence joins TRBV10-1 and TRBJ1-5; maybe TRBD1 (5 bases). Germline V gene data show CDR1 as WNHNN and CDR2 as SYGVQD (reference sequence). This CDR3 is built from 19 residues. The V gene lost 2 bases and the J gene lost 3 bases, with 23 bases spanning the gap. The CDR3 loop is CASSEIRLYQGGANQPQHF. CDR3 DNA sequence: TGCGCCAGCAGTGAGATTCGCCTCTATCAGGGAGGGGCCAATCAGCCCCAGCATTTT.

This clone was detected once. The V gene is TRBV7-6, the J gene TRBJ1-1; no clear D gene. CDR1 SGHVS and CDR2 FNYEAQ come from the germline V gene. Trimming stripped 4 bases from V and 1 base from J, with 13 bases between. This CDR3 has 15 amino acids. CDR3 protein: CASSSRLGWNTEAFF. The CDR3 DNA is TGTGCCAGCAGCTCCCGGTTAGGATGGAACACTGAAGCTTTCTTT.